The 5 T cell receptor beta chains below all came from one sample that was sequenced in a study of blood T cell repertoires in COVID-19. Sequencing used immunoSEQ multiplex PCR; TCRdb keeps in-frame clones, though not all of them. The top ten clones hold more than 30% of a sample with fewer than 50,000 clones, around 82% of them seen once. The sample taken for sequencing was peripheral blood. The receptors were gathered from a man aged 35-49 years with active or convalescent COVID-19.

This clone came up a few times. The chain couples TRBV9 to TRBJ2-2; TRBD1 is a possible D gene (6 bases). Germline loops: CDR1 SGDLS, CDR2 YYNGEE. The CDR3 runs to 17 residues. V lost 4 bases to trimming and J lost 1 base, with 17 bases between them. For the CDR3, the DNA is TGTGCCAGCAGCCTCCCCCAGGGGCGAGTGAACACCGGGGAGCTGTTTTTT. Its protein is CASSLPQGRVNTGELFF.

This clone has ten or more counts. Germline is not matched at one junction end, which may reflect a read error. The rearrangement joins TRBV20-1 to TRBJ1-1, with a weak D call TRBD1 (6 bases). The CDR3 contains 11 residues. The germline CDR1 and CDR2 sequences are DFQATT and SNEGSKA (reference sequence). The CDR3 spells CSARGGVEAFF. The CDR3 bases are TGCAGTGCAAGAGGGGGAGTTGAAGCTTTCTTT.

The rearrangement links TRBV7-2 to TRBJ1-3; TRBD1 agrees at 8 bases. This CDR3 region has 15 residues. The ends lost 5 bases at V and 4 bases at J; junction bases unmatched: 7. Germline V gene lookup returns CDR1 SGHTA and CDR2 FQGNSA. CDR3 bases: TGTGCCAGCAGCCCGGACAGGGTTTCAGGAAACACCATATATTTT. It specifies CASSPDRVSGNTIYF.

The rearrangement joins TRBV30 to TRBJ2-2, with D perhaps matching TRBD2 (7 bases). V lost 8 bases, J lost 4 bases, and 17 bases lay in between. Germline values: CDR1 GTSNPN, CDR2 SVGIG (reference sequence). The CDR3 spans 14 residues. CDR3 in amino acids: CAGTLGGGTGELFF. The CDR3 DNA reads TGTGCCGGTACCTTAGGGGGGGGCACCGGGGAGCTGTTTTTT. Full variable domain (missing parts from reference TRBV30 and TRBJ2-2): SQTIHQWPATLVQPVGSPLSLECTVEGTSNPNLYWYRQAAGRGLQLLFYSVGIGQISSEVPQNLSASRPQDRQFILSSKKLLLSDSGFYLCAGTLGGGTGELFFGEGSRLTVL.

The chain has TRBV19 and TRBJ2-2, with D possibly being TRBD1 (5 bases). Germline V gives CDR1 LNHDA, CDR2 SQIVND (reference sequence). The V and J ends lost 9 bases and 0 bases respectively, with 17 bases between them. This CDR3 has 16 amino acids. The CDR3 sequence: CASLNRGLSNTGELFF. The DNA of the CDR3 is TGTGCCAGCCTGAATAGGGGCCTTTCGAACACCGGGGAGCTGTTTTTT.